This T cell receptor beta chain is drawn from a study of regulatory T cells in long-lasting Graves disease. This CDR3 region has 12 residues. CDR1 is KGHSH, CDR2 LQKENI, per germline. Trimming stripped 6 bases from V and 6 bases from J, with 10 bases between. Many counts were recorded for this clonotype. Assembly of TCR beta libraries relied on iRepertoire HTBI primers together with Arm-PCR of CDR3 regions. TCRdb re-called the multiplex PCR reads with MiXCR, one entry per CDR3 protein. Of some 490,000 distinct CDR3 sequences in the sample, 9.5% to 15% were seen once. Time point denoted: newly diagnosed GD, antithyroid drugs for less than 3 months. Scientists built the TCR library using RNA that was extracted from PBMCs. This same sample was also taken into another study, of T cells in Graves' hyperthyroidism and ophthalmopathy.

The sample in question was peripheral blood mononuclear cells (PBMCs), obtained at new diagnosis, from a patient treated with antithyroid drugs. This chain uses TRBV18 with TRBJ2-3; D remains ambiguous. This TCR derives from a young woman with Graves disease. The CDR3 DNA sequence: TGTGCCAGCTCCTCCCTGGGGGATACGCAGTATTTT. Translation gives CASSSLGDTQYF.